These 10 T cell receptor beta chains were all obtained from the same sample, sequenced in a study of T cell responses to AZD1222 COVID-19 vaccine. TCRdb's table, derived via immunoSEQ multiplex PCR, lists solely in-frame clones and lacks some. The sample records fewer than 120,000 clones, roughly 89% being singletons. The sample in question was peripheral blood, obtained 28 days after the second AZD1222 dose. The source of these receptors is an adult who received the AZD1222 COVID-19 vaccine.

The chain couples TRBV5-1 to TRBJ2-2, with TRBD1 matching 7 bases. Germline assignment: CDR1 SGHRS and CDR2 YFSETQ. The CDR3 length is 17 residues. V lost 4 bases and J lost 0; bases outside the gene matches: 9. CDR3 loop: CASSPGTAFANTGELFF. CDR3 coding DNA: TGCGCCAGCAGCCCCGGGACAGCGTTCGCGAACACCGGGGAGCTGTTTTTT.

The V gene is TRBV7-8, the J gene TRBJ1-2; tentatively, D is TRBD1 (5 bases). This CDR3 spans 14 amino acids. Trimming stripped 4 bases from V and 8 bases from J, with 17 bases between. CDR1 and CDR2 (germline): SGHVS, FQNEAQ. CDR3 sequence: CASSSASGGEGYTF. The DNA for the CDR3 is TGTGCCAGCAGCTCAGCCTCGGGAGGGGAAGGCTACACCTTC.

This chain connects TRBV28 to TRBJ2-2, with 9 positions matching TRBD2. This CDR3 has 16 amino acids. V dropped 4 bases and J dropped 3; count of bases not matched to a gene: 6. Germline V lookup: CDR1 MDHEN, CDR2 SYDVKM. The CDR3 sequence: CASSSPAGGYTGELFF. As DNA, the CDR3 is TGTGCCAGCAGTTCCCCAGCGGGAGGATACACCGGGGAGCTGTTTTTT.

V and J are TRBV7-9 and TRBJ2-7, with TRBD2 matching 9 bases. Germline-derived CDR1 and CDR2 are SEHNR and FQNEAQ (reference sequence). The CDR3 extends over 14 amino acids. J was trimmed by 7 bases and V by 5 bases; bases with no gene match: 9. This chain's CDR3 is CASSLGELAGEQYF. The CDR3 nucleotides read TGTGCCAGCAGCCTAGGGGAGCTAGCGGGAGAGCAGTACTTC.

The chain employs TRBV27 and TRBJ1-1; D remains unclear. This CDR3 has 15 amino acids. V was clipped by 4 bases and J by 0 bases, with 12 bases between them. Looked up from germline, CDR1 is MNHEY and CDR2 is SMNVEV (reference sequence). The CDR3 DNA reads as TGTGCCAGCAGTTCCCCGGTGGAGATGAACACTGAAGCTTTCTTT. Its protein is CASSSPVEMNTEAFF.

The chain joins TRBV7-3 to TRBJ2-7; the D gene could be TRBD1 or TRBD2 (6 bases each). V lost 2 bases, J lost 9 bases, and 11 bases lay in between. CDR1 is SGHTA and CDR2 is FQGTGA in the germline V gene. The CDR3 runs to 12 residues. CDR3 in DNA: TGTGCCAGCAGCTTAGATGGGGGGCTGCAGTACTTC. Protein sequence: CASSLDGGLQYF.

This chain connects TRBV3-1 (or the pseudogene TRBV3-2) to TRBJ2-5; D might be TRBD1 or TRBD2, each matching 5 bases. Germline assignment: CDR1 LGHDT and CDR2 YNNKEL (reference sequence). Trimming removed 1 base at V and 4 bases at J, with 10 bases between. This CDR3 is 14 amino acids long. CDR3 sequence reads: CASSQGSGLETQYF. CDR3 coding DNA: TGTGCCAGCAGCCAAGGCTCGGGGCTAGAGACCCAGTACTTC.

The V gene is TRBV28, the J gene TRBJ1-3; D gene ambiguous. Germline CDR1 reads MDHEN; CDR2 reads SYDVKM. Trimming pared 7 bases from V and 0 bases from J, leaving 19 bases between. The CDR3 extends over 17 amino acids. This CDR3 is CASTSLDGLFSGNTIYF. The CDR3 region has the DNA TGTGCCAGCACCAGTTTGGACGGCTTATTCTCTGGAAACACCATATATTTT.

The chain recombines TRBV7-9 with TRBJ1-2; TRBD1 might be the D (6 bases). CDR1 SEHNR and CDR2 FQNEAQ come from the germline V gene (reference sequence). The V end lost 5 bases, the J end lost 0 bases, and 16 bases lay between the germline ends. The CDR3 covers 16 residues. The CDR3 sequence: CASSPRAGEANYGYTF. The CDR3 DNA sequence: TGTGCCAGCAGCCCCCGCGCAGGGGAGGCTAACTATGGCTACACCTTC.

The chain is built from TRBV5-6 and TRBJ1-2; D gene unclear. Germline CDR1 and CDR2: SGHDT and YYEEEE. The CDR3 is 15 amino acids. V was pared by 4 bases and J by 3 bases, with 16 bases between. The chain's CDR3 is CASSPIGVSDYGYTF. CDR3 sequence (DNA): TGTGCCAGCAGCCCGATCGGGGTGAGCGACTATGGCTACACCTTC.